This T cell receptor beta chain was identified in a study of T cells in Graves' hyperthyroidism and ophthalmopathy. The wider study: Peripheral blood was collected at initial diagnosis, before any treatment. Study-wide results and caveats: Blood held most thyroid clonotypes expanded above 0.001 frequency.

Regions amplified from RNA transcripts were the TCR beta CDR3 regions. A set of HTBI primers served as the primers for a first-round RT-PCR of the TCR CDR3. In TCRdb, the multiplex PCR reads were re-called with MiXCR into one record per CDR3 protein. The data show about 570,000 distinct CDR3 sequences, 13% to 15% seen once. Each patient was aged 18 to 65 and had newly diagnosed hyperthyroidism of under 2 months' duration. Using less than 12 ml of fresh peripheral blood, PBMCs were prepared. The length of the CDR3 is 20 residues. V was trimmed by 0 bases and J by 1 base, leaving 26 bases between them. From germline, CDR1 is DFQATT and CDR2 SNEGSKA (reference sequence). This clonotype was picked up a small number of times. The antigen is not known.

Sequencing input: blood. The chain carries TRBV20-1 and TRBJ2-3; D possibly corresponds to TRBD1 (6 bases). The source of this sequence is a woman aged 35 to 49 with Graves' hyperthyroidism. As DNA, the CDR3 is TGCAGTGCTAGAGATCGACGGAGCGCCCACCCGGGACACGGCACAGATACGCAGTATTTT. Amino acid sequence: CSARDRRSAHPGHGTDTQYF.